This TCR beta chain was sequenced for a study of T cells in Graves' hyperthyroidism and ophthalmopathy. Trimming cost V 2 bases and J 1 base; bases outside gene matches: 6. Germline V gives CDR1 MNHNY, CDR2 SVGAGI (reference sequence). The CDR3 loop spans 16 amino acids. Amplified regions were TCR beta CDR3 sequences from RNA transcripts. A set of HTBI primers served as the primers for a first-round RT-PCR of the TCR CDR3. TCRdb re-called the multiplex PCR reads with MiXCR, one entry per CDR3 protein. The sample includes 500,000 to 650,000 distinct CDR3 sequences, about 14% seen only once; the top ten take roughly an eighth. This clonotype has more than one count but fewer than ten.

The genes are TRBV6-6 and TRBJ1-1, with 8 bases identical to TRBD1. The clonotype comes from a woman in her 50s with Graves' ophthalmopathy. What was sequenced was blood. The CDR3 reads CASSYTGQAENTEAFF. CDR3 DNA: TGTGCCAGCAGTTACACGGGACAGGCCGAGAACACTGAAGCTTTCTTT.